This section outlines one T cell receptor beta chain sequence together with its context. These data belong to a study of blood T cells in healthy people across ages. With a J-beta primer mix and a sample-barcoded 5' primer, a second PCR ran about 7 to 12 cycles. Each CDR3 protein gets one entry after TCRdb re-called the 5' RACE reads with MiXCR. This sample yields around 820,000 distinct CDR3 sequences, of which 20% to 25% are seen a single time; under 4.5% belongs to the top ten. The CDR3 length is 17 residues. The V and J ends lost 1 base and 5 bases, in that order; junction bases with no gene match: 8. Germline V lookup: CDR1 SGHTA, CDR2 FQGNSA. These data were likewise used in another study, on T cells of mothers and their children. That paper adds: Per mother, over 8 million TCR beta CDR3 reads were obtained; per child, roughly 2.9 million. Nobody spotted any persistent microchimeric T cell clones.

This receptor was taken from a boy aged 5-17 years in good health. Sequences were obtained from blood. The chain employs TRBV7-2 and TRBJ2-5; TRBD2 matches 12 bases. CDR3 DNA: TGTGCCAGCAGCTTAGGGAGTCTAGCGGGAGGGCTGGAGACCCAGTACTTC. The encoded protein is CASSLGSLAGGLETQYF.